Shown below are 32 T cell receptor beta chains from a single sample sequenced in a study of shared clonotypes between healthy human individuals. This table comes from immunoSEQ multiplex PCR, and its TCRdb copy is limited to in-frame clones, with some not included. Seen here are about 600,000 clones, around 78% observed once, and the top ten hold about 12%. What was sequenced was PBMCs. The receptors stem from a woman aged 40 to 55 in good health. Some clones in this sample may be carry-over from other donors' samples.

The V call is TRBV5-1, the J call TRBJ1-4, with D possibly TRBD1 on 6 matching bases. V lost 5 bases and J 3 bases, leaving 14 bases between the germline ends. The CDR3 covers 15 residues. Germline V gene data show CDR1 as SGHRS and CDR2 as YFSETQ. The CDR3, as DNA: TGCGCCAGCAGTCTGGGGACATCCTCTAATGAAAAACTGTTTTTT. This gives the protein CASSLGTSSNEKLFF.

The chain is built from TRBV7-6 and TRBJ1-3, with D possibly being TRBD1 (5 bases). Deletions cut 1 base from V and 0 bases from J, with 10 bases between. The CDR3 is 16 amino acids. Per germline, CDR1 SGHVS and CDR2 FNYEAQ. In DNA form, the CDR3 reads TGTGCCAGCAGCTTAGGTCTTCAGGGCTCTGGAAACACCATATATTTT. This sequence encodes CASSLGLQGSGNTIYF.

The CDR3 region is CASSLDPAGEQYF. CDR3 bases: TGTGCCAGCAGCTTGGACCCCGCGGGGGAGCAGTACTTC. The chain recombines TRBV7-3 with TRBJ2-7; D possibly corresponds to TRBD2 (6 bases). This CDR3 contains 13 residues. Trimming took off 3 bases at V and 7 bases at J, with 13 bases between the two ends. From germline, CDR1 is SGHTA and CDR2 FQGTGA. Combining the CDR3 with reference TRBV7-3 and TRBJ2-7 gives the whole variable domain GAGVSQTPSNKVTEKGKYVELRCDPISGHTALYWYRQSLGQGPEFLIYFQGTGAADDSGLPNDRFFAVRPEGSVSTLKIQRTERGDSAVYLCASSLDPAGEQYFGPGTRLTVT.

This clone was picked up a small number of times. This chain links TRBV2 with TRBJ1-5; D unresolved. Trimming took off 3 bases at V and 7 bases at J, with 13 bases between the two ends. The CDR3 covers 14 residues. The germline CDR1 and CDR2 sequences are SNHLY and FYNNEI. The CDR3 coding sequence is TGTGCCAGCAGTGAGGATGGGCGGTTACAGCCCCAGCATTTT. It translates to CASSEDGRLQPQHF. Using reference TRBV2 and TRBJ1-5 for the parts outside the CDR3, the full variable domain is EPEVTQTPSHQVTQMGQEVILRCVPISNHLYFYWYRQILGQKVEFLVSFYNNEISEKSEIFDDQFSVERPDGSNFTLKIRSTKLEDSAMYFCASSEDGRLQPQHFGDGTRLSIL.

The sample holds one count of this clone. V gene TRBV28 combines with J gene TRBJ2-3; 7 positions agree with TRBD2. Germline CDR1 is MDHEN and CDR2 is SYDVKM. J gave up 1 base and V 6 bases, and 10 bases lay outside the gene matches. The CDR3 length is 16 residues. In DNA form, the CDR3 reads TGTGCCAGCAGCGCTTTGGGAGGGGTCCGCACAGATACGCAGTATTTT. The encoded protein is CASSALGGVRTDTQYF. Variable domain in full (rest from reference TRBV28 and TRBJ2-3): DVKVTQSSRYLVKRTGEKVFLECVQDMDHENMFWYRQDPGLGLRLIYFSYDVKMKEKGDIPEGYSVSREKKERFSLILESASTNQTSMYLCASSALGGVRTDTQYFGPGTRLTVL.

This clone was detected only once. The chain recombines TRBV10-1 with TRBJ2-7; no clear D gene. Between the trimmed V and J ends, which lost 6 bases and 2 bases, there was a span of 5 bases. This CDR3 spans 11 amino acids. CDR1 is WNHNN, CDR2 SYGVQD, per germline (reference sequence). The CDR3 DNA reads TGCGCCAGCAGCGGAGCCTACGAGCAGTACTTC. Amino acids: CASSGAYEQYF.

The chain is built from TRBV27 and TRBJ1-1; D not certain. V gave up 7 bases and J gave up 3 bases, with 15 bases separating them. Germline V CDR1 and CDR2: MNHEY, SMNVEV (reference sequence). The CDR3 totals 14 residues. The CDR3 reads CASTSGQPDTEAFF. The CDR3, as DNA: TGTGCCAGCACCTCCGGGCAGCCTGACACTGAAGCTTTCTTT.

A note on this clone: This may be a read error: a much more frequent sequence differs by one nucleotide. The rearrangement uses TRBV2 and TRBJ1-2, with 11 nucleotides matching TRBD1. The germline V gene has CDR1 SNHLY and CDR2 FYNNEI. Losses at the gene ends were 6 bases for V and 4 bases for J; bases not matched to a gene: 1. The CDR3 spans 13 residues. Here the CDR3 reads CASRGTGGYGYTF. The CDR3 bases are TGTGCCAGCAGGGGGACAGGGGGCTATGGCTACACCTTC.

The V call is TRBV5-1, the J call TRBJ2-4, with 10 bases lining up with TRBD1. The CDR3 is made up of 20 amino acids. Trimming at V came to 1 base and at J to 0 bases, leaving 13 bases not matched to a gene. Germline V lookup: CDR1 SGHRS, CDR2 YFSETQ. This CDR3 is CASSLQGLGQGSLAKNIQYF. For the CDR3, the DNA is TGCGCCAGCAGCTTGCAAGGTCTGGGACAGGGGTCCCTAGCCAAAAACATTCAGTACTTC.

This rearrangement joins TRBV10-1 to TRBJ2-5; D possibly corresponds to TRBD2 (5 bases). CDR3 length equals 17 residues. Trimming stripped 0 bases from V and 5 bases from J, with 19 bases between. CDR1 and CDR2 from the germline V gene are WNHNN and SYGVQD (reference sequence). The CDR3 nucleotides are TGCGCCAGCAGTGAGTCGGTGTTGGCTAGCTCTCGGGAGACCCAGTACTTC. This encodes CASSESVLASSRETQYF.

V is TRBV2 and J is TRBJ2-7, with D possibly being TRBD2 (6 bases). This CDR3 is 17 amino acids long. Trimming removed 3 bases at V and 0 bases at J, with 18 bases between. Germline V gene data show CDR1 as SNHLY and CDR2 as FYNNEI. Here the CDR3 reads CASSDLVSGGSSYEQYF. The DNA of the CDR3 is TGTGCCAGCAGTGACCTAGTTAGCGGAGGGAGCTCCTACGAGCAGTACTTC.

The chain recombines TRBV2 with TRBJ1-1; D is perhaps TRBD1 (6 bases). CDR1 SNHLY and CDR2 FYNNEI come from the germline V gene. The CDR3 is made up of 13 amino acids. Deletions cut 7 bases from V and 4 bases from J, with 13 bases between. The CDR3 here is CASTKEGGTEAFF. CDR3 DNA sequence: TGTGCCAGCACCAAGGAGGGGGGCACTGAAGCTTTCTTT.

This chain joins TRBV28 and TRBJ1-2; weak D call: TRBD1 (5 bases). Trimming pared 8 bases from V and 5 bases from J, leaving 21 bases between. The CDR3 is 15 amino acids. Germline assignment: CDR1 MDHEN and CDR2 SYDVKM. CDR3 nucleotide sequence: TGTGCCAGCTCGGAAGTTGGGGGGGTAAGATATGGCTACACCTTC. Protein: CASSEVGGVRYGYTF.

At least ten counts were recorded for this clone. The chain recombines TRBV9 with TRBJ2-1, with 8 positions matching TRBD2. The CDR3 has 17 residues. Looked up from germline, CDR1 is SGDLS and CDR2 is YYNGEE. Trimming took 4 bases from V and 5 from J; bases not matched to a gene: 14. In DNA, the CDR3 is TGTGCCAGCAGCCCCCATGCTGTGAGCGGGGGAAACAATGAGCAGTTCTTC. Protein: CASSPHAVSGGNNEQFF.

This clone was recorded at least ten times. Other DNA sequences in the sample encode the same CDR3. As DNA, the CDR3 is TGCAGCGTTGAAGTTAGGGGAACTGAAGCTTTCTTT. It codes for CSVEVRGTEAFF. This sequence joins TRBV29-1 and TRBJ1-1, with D perhaps TRBD1 (5 bases). Trimming took 1 base from V and 5 from J, leaving 8 bases between them. CDR1 is SQVTM and CDR2 is ANQGSEA in the germline V gene. This CDR3 is built from 12 residues.

This clone was found many times. V is TRBV6-6 and J is TRBJ2-7; perhaps TRBD2 as D (5 bases). V was clipped by 4 bases and J by 3 bases, with 13 bases between them. The CDR3 runs 14 residues. Germline values: CDR1 MNHNY, CDR2 SVGAGI (reference sequence). CDR3 nucleotides: TGTGCCAGCAGTTTTGGGCTAGAGGGCTACGAGCAGTACTTC. Its translation: CASSFGLEGYEQYF.

The chain is built from TRBV27 and TRBJ2-7, with TRBD2 as a possible D gene (6 bases). The CDR3 totals 17 residues. Germline values: CDR1 MNHEY, CDR2 SMNVEV (reference sequence). Trimming shortened V by 3 bases and J by 0 bases, and 18 bases separated the two germline ends. Here the CDR3 reads CASSLGGERGISYEQYF. In nucleotides, the CDR3 is TGTGCCAGCAGTTTGGGGGGTGAGAGGGGCATCTCCTACGAGCAGTACTTC.

The CDR3 here is CAISLDRGKTEAFF. In nucleotides, the CDR3 is TGTGCCATCAGTCTGGACAGGGGAAAGACTGAAGCTTTCTTT. The chain couples TRBV10-3 to TRBJ1-1; 9 nucleotides match TRBD1. Germline assignment: CDR1 ENHRY and CDR2 SYGVKD. J was trimmed by 5 bases and V by 5 bases; bases with no gene match: 6. This CDR3 comprises 14 residues.

This chain links TRBV6-5 with TRBJ1-2; D unresolved. V was shortened by 7 bases and J by 8 bases, with 14 bases between the two germline ends. The germline V gene has CDR1 MNHEY and CDR2 SVGAGI. The CDR3 is made up of 12 amino acids. CDR3 DNA: TGTGCCAGCACCTCGGGGTCTGGAGGCTACACCTTC. It encodes CASTSGSGGYTF.

The gene calls are TRBV29-1 and TRBJ2-3, with D hard to call. Germline V gives CDR1 SQVTM, CDR2 ANQGSEA. Trimming removed 4 bases at V and 2 bases at J, with 10 bases between. This CDR3 is 13 amino acids long. The CDR3 here is CSVVRPATDTQYF. Written as DNA, the CDR3 is TGCAGCGTTGTAAGGCCAGCCACAGATACGCAGTATTTT.

V gene TRBV28 combines with J gene TRBJ1-4; possible D gene TRBD1, 6 bases. The V gene lost 4 bases and the J gene lost 3 bases, with 18 bases spanning the gap. Germline V lookup: CDR1 MDHEN, CDR2 SYDVKM. The CDR3 spans 17 residues. In nucleotides, the CDR3 is TGTGCCAGCAGTTCTCCCCGCAAGGGGGGGGCTAATGAAAAACTGTTTTTT. Translating gives CASSSPRKGGANEKLFF.

CDR3 DNA: TGTGCCAGCAGGCCCCTCGGGGTGAACGAGCAGTACTTC. As protein: CASRPLGVNEQYF. The V and J genes are TRBV11-2 and TRBJ2-7; D may be TRBD2 (5 bases). This CDR3 region has 13 residues. V lost 6 bases and J lost 5, with 14 bases in between. The germline V gene encodes CDR1 SGHAT and CDR2 FQNNGV.

This clone has only one observation. The V gene is TRBV7-2, the J gene TRBJ2-7; either TRBD1 or TRBD2 may supply D (6 bases each). The CDR3 length is 16 residues. The V and J ends lost 3 bases and 0 bases respectively, with 15 bases between them. Germline lookup yields CDR1 SGHTA and CDR2 FQGNSA. The CDR3 region is CASSLRSGANSYEQYF. The CDR3 DNA sequence: TGTGCCAGCAGCTTGCGGTCGGGGGCGAACTCCTACGAGCAGTACTTC.

The chain is built from TRBV2 and TRBJ1-5, with 8 bases identical to TRBD1. The CDR3 runs to 14 residues. Germline CDR1 SNHLY, CDR2 FYNNEI. The trim removed 5 bases at V and 3 bases at J, leaving 3 bases unmatched. CDR3 sequence reads: CASSPDRVNQPQHF. CDR3 coding DNA: TGTGCCAGCAGTCCGGACAGGGTCAATCAGCCCCAGCATTTT.

The chain joins TRBV7-3 to TRBJ2-2; possible D gene TRBD2, 5 bases. The CDR3 has 16 residues. CDR1 and CDR2 (germline): SGHTA, FQGTGA. The V gene lost 5 bases and the J gene lost 3 bases, with 16 bases spanning the gap. CDR3 sequence: CASSDRPGRDTGELFF. The DNA for the CDR3 is TGTGCCAGCAGCGACCGACCCGGGCGGGACACCGGGGAGCTGTTTTTT.

This chain connects TRBV19 to TRBJ1-1, with D maybe TRBD1 (6 bases). V was cut by 10 bases and J by 4 bases, with 19 bases left in between. The germline V gene has CDR1 LNHDA and CDR2 SQIVND (reference sequence). The CDR3 loop spans 14 amino acids. The CDR3 loop is CATQTLAGATEAFF. The CDR3 region has the DNA TGTGCCACGCAAACACTAGCAGGGGCCACTGAAGCTTTCTTT.

The chain is built from TRBV5-1 and TRBJ2-7; D is ambiguous. This CDR3 spans 15 amino acids. Germline CDR1 reads SGHRS; CDR2 reads YFSETQ. Trimming took 0 bases from V and 2 from J, leaving 12 bases between them. Here the CDR3 reads CASSLALVGPYEQYF. CDR3 coding DNA: TGCGCCAGCAGCTTGGCGTTGGTGGGCCCCTACGAGCAGTACTTC.

The chain carries TRBV9 and TRBJ2-1; 7 bases align to TRBD1. CDR3 size: 14 residues. Germline lookup yields CDR1 SGDLS and CDR2 YYNGEE. Trimming took 8 bases from V and 2 from J; bases not matched to a gene: 7. The CDR3 sequence is CASQGDGPYNEQFF. In DNA form, the CDR3 reads TGTGCCAGTCAGGGGGACGGTCCCTACAATGAGCAGTTCTTC.

The chain links TRBV29-1 to TRBJ2-2; weak D call: TRBD2 (5 bases). The length of the CDR3 is 14 residues. V dropped 7 bases and J dropped 2 bases, with 14 bases sitting between them. The germline gives CDR1 SQVTM, CDR2 ANQGSEA. Here the CDR3 reads CSGTSRENTGELFF. The CDR3, as DNA: TGCAGCGGTACGTCCCGGGAAAACACCGGGGAGCTGTTTTTT.

The J gene is TRBJ2-7, the V gene TRBV5-4; the match to TRBD1 covers 7 bases. This CDR3 is built from 13 residues. The V gene's germline CDR1 is SGHNT and CDR2 YYREEE (reference sequence). Trimming at V came to 3 bases and at J to 2 bases, leaving 2 bases not matched to a gene. In nucleotides, the CDR3 is TGTGCCAGCAGCTGGACAGGAACCTACGAGCAGTACTTC. It is translated as CASSWTGTYEQYF. Full variable domain (rest looked up from reference TRBV5-4 and TRBJ2-7): ETGVTQSPTHLIKTRGQQVTLRCSSQSGHNTVSWYQQALGQGPQFIFQYYREEENGRGNFPPRFSGLQFPNYSSELNVNALELDDSALYLCASSWTGTYEQYFGPGTRLTVT.

This clone occurred once. The rearrangement uses TRBV6-1 and TRBJ2-7, with 9 bases lining up with TRBD1. V dropped 0 bases and J dropped 2; count of bases not matched to a gene: 5. The germline V gene has CDR1 MNHNS and CDR2 SASEGT. The CDR3 runs to 16 residues. CDR3 nucleotides: TGTGCCAGCAGTGAAGCGGGGACAGGGTCTCCCTACGAGCAGTACTTC. Protein: CASSEAGTGSPYEQYF.

This clone was detected a few times. The chain combines TRBV15 with TRBJ2-5, with D possibly matching TRBD2 (7 bases). The V gene's germline CDR1 is LNHNV and CDR2 YYDKDF (reference sequence). V was trimmed by 7 bases and J by 5 bases, leaving 14 bases between them. The CDR3 contains 13 residues. The CDR3 sequence is CATKRGGRETQYF. CDR3 DNA: TGTGCCACCAAGAGGGGGGGCAGGGAGACCCAGTACTTC.